The rows below give T cell receptor beta chains drawn from one sample of a study of shared clonotypes between healthy human individuals. Clones were sequenced by immunoSEQ multiplex PCR, and TCRdb holds only the in-frame ones, with some missing. The profile shows about half a million clones, around 74% of them singletons. The sequenced sample was PBMCs. Source of these receptors: a woman in her thirties or forties in good health. Some clones in this sample may be carry-over from other donors' samples. Each CDR3 is given with its conserved first and last residue. Fields, in order: clone size, V gene, D gene, J gene, CDR3 DNA, CDR3 protein. A D gene is named only where the DNA matches it firmly. The size field is filled for only some rows; it gives once, few, many or a size class.

>-|TRBV7-6|-|TRBJ2-1
TGTGCCAGCAGCTCCACAGGAGAAGATACACTCAATGAGCAGTTCTTC
CASSSTGEDTLNEQFF
>-|TRBV7-9|-|TRBJ1-2
TGTGCCAGCAGCTGGGCATCGGGCTTTAACTATGGCTACACCTTC
CASSWASGFNYGYTF
>-|TRBV6-1|-|TRBJ1-5
TGTGCCAGCAGTGGAGGCAGGGGCCCTAGCAATCAGCCCCAGCATTTT
CASSGGRGPSNQPQHF
>-|TRBV19|-|TRBJ2-1
TGTGCCAGTAGCCGACTAGGTAGCTCCTACAATGAGCAGTTCTTC
CASSRLGSSYNEQFF
>-|TRBV9|-|TRBJ1-5
TGTGCCAGCAGCGTCCCTAATGTAGGGGCGCAGGGAAGCAATCAGCCCCAGCATTTT
CASSVPNVGAQGSNQPQHF
>-|TRBV11-2|-|TRBJ2-3
TGTGCCAGCAGCTGGGGCAGGGCAGATACGCAGTATTTT
CASSWGRADTQYF
>-|TRBV15|TRBD2|TRBJ2-5
TGTGCCACCAGCAGGACTAGCGGCCAAGAGACCCAGTACTTC
CATSRTSGQETQYF
>few|TRBV2|TRBD2|TRBJ2-2
TGTGCCAGCGGCCCCGTAGCGGGGAGAAACACCGGGGAGCTGTTTTTT
CASGPVAGRNTGELFF
>-|TRBV6-5|TRBD1|TRBJ1-6
TGTGCCAGCAGTTCCGGACAGGCGCCTTCACCCCTCCACTTT
CASSSGQAPSPLHF
>-|TRBV28|TRBD1|TRBJ1-2
TGTGCCAGCAGTTCCCTCCGGACAGGGAGCTATGGCTACACCTTC
CASSSLRTGSYGYTF
>once|TRBV27|TRBD2|TRBJ2-5
TGTGCCAGCAGGGGTAGCGGGAGCCTGGAGACCCAGTACTTC
CASRGSGSLETQYF
>-|TRBV19|TRBD2|TRBJ2-5
TGTGCCAGTAGTATTGCGGCGGGAGGGCCTCAGACCCAGTACTTC
CASSIAAGGPQTQYF
>-|TRBV2|TRBD2|TRBJ2-1
TGTGCCAGCAGGGCCGGGACTAGCGGGAATAATGAGCAGTTCTTC
CASRAGTSGNNEQFF
>-|TRBV10-3|TRBD1|TRBJ1-2
TGTGCCATCAGTGAGTCGATGACAGGGGGCGATGGCTACACCTTC
CAISESMTGGDGYTF
>-|TRBV11-3|-|TRBJ2-7
TGTGCCAGCCCTTCGGCGGGGTACGAGCAGTACTTC
CASPSAGYEQYF
>-|TRBV7-8|-|TRBJ2-1
TGTGCCAGCAGCCCGCTCAGAGGGAATGAGCAGTTCTTC
CASSPLRGNEQFF
>-|TRBV9|-|TRBJ2-7
TGTGCCAGCAGCGTAGACTTCGGGGACTACGAGCAGTACTTC
CASSVDFGDYEQYF
>-|TRBV5-1|-|TRBJ2-5
TGCGCCAGCAGCTTCCAAGGAGGGCCTTGGCAAGAGACCCAGTACTTC
CASSFQGGPWQETQYF
>-|TRBV11-2|TRBD2|TRBJ2-1
TGTGCCAGCAGCTTAGATTCGGTTAGCGGGAGTAGGCAGTTCTTC
CASSLDSVSGSRQFF
>once|TRBV30|-|TRBJ1-6
TGTGCCTGGAGTGCGAACTCGGTTCAGCCCCTCCACTTT
CAWSANSVQPLHF
>-|TRBV2|-|TRBJ1-1
TGTGCCAGCAGTGTGAACCAAGATAAAGGAGACACTGAAGCTTTCTTT
CASSVNQDKGDTEAFF
>-|TRBV6-1|-|TRBJ1-1
TGTGCCAGCAGTGAAAGATGGGATAGGTTTGAAGCTTTCTTT
CASSERWDRFEAFF
>-|TRBV7-9|-|TRBJ1-4
TGTGCCAGCAGCGATCGCAGGGATTCGAGAGAAAAACTGTTTTTT
CASSDRRDSREKLFF
>-|TRBV13|-|TRBJ2-2
TGTGCCAGCAGCCCCGCGGCAACCGGGGAGCTGTTTTTT
CASSPAATGELFF
>-|TRBV18|-|TRBJ1-5
TGTGCCAGCTCAGACGGGGGCAATCAGCCCCAGCATTTT
CASSDGGNQPQHF
>-|TRBV30|TRBD2|TRBJ2-7
TGTGCCTGGAGTATAGCGGGAGCATGGGCCTACGAGCAGTACTTC
CAWSIAGAWAYEQYF
>-|TRBV28|-|TRBJ2-7
TGTGCCAGCAAGAACCAGGGGGGCACCTTCCACGAGCAGTACTTC
CASKNQGGTFHEQYF
>-|TRBV4-1|TRBD1|TRBJ2-1
TGCGCCAGCAGCCGAGGAGGGACAGGGTTCTACAATGAGCAGTTCTTC
CASSRGGTGFYNEQFF
>-|TRBV30|TRBD1|TRBJ2-2
TGTGCCTTATACAGGGGGCTACGAACCGGGGAGCTGTTTTTT
CALYRGLRTGELFF
>-|TRBV5-6|-|TRBJ2-3
TGTGCCAGCAGCTTAAGAGTTACGGGGCTTGGCACAGATACGCAGTATTTT
CASSLRVTGLGTDTQYF
>-|TRBV11-2|TRBD2|TRBJ2-2
TGTGCCAGCAGCCCCCGACTAGCGGGAGTGTACACCGGGGAGCTGTTTTTT
CASSPRLAGVYTGELFF
>-|TRBV28|TRBD2|TRBJ2-3
TGTGCCAGCAGTTTTGGCGGGGGAGATACGCAGTATTTT
CASSFGGGDTQYF
>-|TRBV6-5|TRBD2|TRBJ2-3
TGTGCCAGCAGCCCTGTGACAGGCGGGAGGGATACGCAGTATTTT
CASSPVTGGRDTQYF